One sample yielded the 30 T cell receptor beta chains listed below, sequenced in a study of human T cells and chemical hapten exposure. From the RACE reads, TCRdb called clonotypes with MiXCR, one entry per CDR3 protein. The sample carries about 190,000 distinct CDR3 sequences, approximately 26% recorded once. As for time point: patch test 3, about 24 weeks after DPC sensitization. Treatment indicated: therapeutic diphenylcyclopropenone sensitization with weekly scalp DPC. Material: whole blood, obtained in connection with sensitization to the hapten diphenylcyclopropenone (DPC). The source of these receptors is a woman aged 40 to 50 with alopecia areata. Some clones in this sample may be carry-over from other donors' samples.

V and J are TRBV20-1 and TRBJ2-5; D possibly uses TRBD1 or TRBD2 (6 bases each). The germline V gene encodes CDR1 DFQATT and CDR2 SNEGSKA (reference sequence). The CDR3 contains 14 residues. V lost 0 bases and J lost 4, with 12 bases in between. The CDR3 DNA reads as TGCAGTGCTAGAGATCCACAGGGAGGAGAGACCCAGTACTTC. Amino acids: CSARDPQGGETQYF.

Only one count was recorded for this clonotype. The chain joins TRBV6-6 to TRBJ1-1, with 8 bases matching TRBD1. From germline, CDR1 is MNHNY and CDR2 SVGAGI (reference sequence). The CDR3 is 13 residues long. The V and J ends lost 10 bases and 4 bases, in that order; junction bases with no gene match: 8. The CDR3 DNA reads as TGTGCCACAAGATTCGGACAGGGCACTGAAGCTTTCTTT. It specifies CATRFGQGTEAFF.

This clonotype was recorded many times. This chain uses TRBV5-5 with TRBJ1-5; 8 bases align to TRBD1. Germline V gives CDR1 SGHKS, CDR2 YYEKEE (reference sequence). CDR3 length: 15 amino acids. Losses at the gene ends were 3 bases for V and 6 bases for J; bases not matched to a gene: 8. CDR3 DNA sequence: TGTGCCAGCAGCTCGGGACAGGAAAAGGGTCAGCCCCAGCATTTT. Protein product: CASSSGQEKGQPQHF.

The J gene is TRBJ2-3, the V gene TRBV20-1; a weak D match, TRBD2 (5 bases). This CDR3 contains 13 residues. The germline V gene encodes CDR1 DFQATT and CDR2 SNEGSKA (reference sequence). The germline V and J ends were trimmed by 4 bases and 1 base, with 9 bases remaining between them. Written as DNA, the CDR3 is TGCAGTGCTATGGAGGCCGGCACAGATACGCAGTATTTT. It encodes CSAMEAGTDTQYF.

This clonotype has a handful of counts. The chain couples TRBV11-2 to TRBJ1-1, with D perhaps TRBD1 (6 bases). This CDR3 region has 12 residues. Trimming stripped 5 bases from V and 3 bases from J, with 7 bases between. Germline V gives CDR1 SGHAT, CDR2 FQNNGV. The CDR3 protein is CASSPGDTEAFF. For the CDR3, the DNA is TGTGCCAGCAGCCCAGGGGACACTGAAGCTTTCTTT.

In this sample, this clonotype turned up many times. The chain couples TRBV12-3 or TRBV12-4 to TRBJ1-3; unclear D gene. With 5 bases removed from V and 0 bases from J, the gap between germline ends came to 8 bases. The CDR3 has 14 residues. CDR3 sequence (DNA): TGTGCCAGCAGTATTAAGTACTCTGGAAACACCATATATTTT. Translation gives CASSIKYSGNTIYF.

The chain combines TRBV20-1 with TRBJ1-5; weak D call: TRBD1 (6 bases). The germline CDR1 and CDR2 sequences are DFQATT and SNEGSKA (reference sequence). The CDR3 spans 14 residues. With 0 bases removed from V and 7 bases from J, the gap between germline ends came to 13 bases. This chain's CDR3 is CSAREAGDRQPQHF. For the CDR3, the DNA is TGCAGTGCTAGAGAGGCAGGGGATCGGCAGCCCCAGCATTTT.

The rearrangement joins TRBV6-2 or TRBV6-3 to TRBJ2-1, with 9 positions matching TRBD1. J was trimmed by 4 bases and V by 7 bases; bases with no gene match: 11. CDR3 length equals 16 residues. The germline CDR1 and CDR2 sequences are MNHEY and SVGEGT. CDR3 in amino acids: CASTLYRDRAYNEQFF. The CDR3 coding sequence is TGTGCCAGCACTCTATACCGGGACAGGGCTTACAATGAGCAGTTCTTC.

The rearrangement uses TRBV25-1 and TRBJ2-2; no definite D call. The CDR3 runs 17 residues. Per germline, CDR1 MGHDK and CDR2 SYGVNS. Trimming took off 6 bases at V and 5 bases at J, with 22 bases between the two ends. Here the CDR3 reads CASRKEVGRRHTGELFF. Here the CDR3 DNA reads TGTGCCAGCAGAAAAGAAGTGGGCCGGAGACATACCGGGGAGCTGTTTTTT.

The chain has TRBV12-3 or TRBV12-4 and TRBJ1-6; D gene uncertain. CDR3 length: 13 residues. The germline V and J ends were trimmed by 5 bases and 10 bases, with 12 bases remaining between them. CDR3: CASSAGERSPLHF. The DNA of the CDR3 is TGTGCCAGCAGTGCGGGAGAACGGTCACCCCTCCACTTT.

The rearrangement uses TRBV20-1 and TRBJ1-6; D might be TRBD1 (6 bases). Germline-derived CDR1 and CDR2 are DFQATT and SNEGSKA (reference sequence). CDR3 size: 14 residues. Trimming stripped 0 bases from V and 7 bases from J, with 10 bases between. The CDR3: CSARDTGQNSPLHF. The CDR3 bases are TGCAGTGCTAGAGATACAGGGCAGAATTCACCCCTCCACTTT.

A few counts support this clonotype. The chain links TRBV30 to TRBJ2-7; D unresolved. Trimming took 0 bases from V and 1 from J, leaving 7 bases between them. The CDR3 contains 13 residues. Germline V gives CDR1 GTSNPN, CDR2 SVGIG (reference sequence). The CDR3 bases are TGTGCCTGGAGTGTACGGATTTCCTACGAGCAGTACTTC. Translated, it gives CAWSVRISYEQYF.

The sample holds a few counts of this clonotype. This rearrangement joins TRBV5-6 to TRBJ1-4, with D possibly being TRBD1 (5 bases). V was trimmed by 3 bases and J by 7 bases, leaving 16 bases between them. CDR3 size: 15 residues. The germline gives CDR1 SGHDT, CDR2 YYEEEE. CDR3 region: CASSSYGTVVEKLFF. The CDR3 nucleotides read TGTGCCAGCAGCTCTTACGGGACGGTTGTTGAAAAACTGTTTTTT.

CDR3 amino acids: CASGLVLGLEGDEQFF. In DNA form, the CDR3 reads TGTGCTAGTGGTTTGGTACTCGGACTAGAGGGAGACGAGCAGTTCTTC. This chain links TRBV12-5 with TRBJ2-1, with TRBD2 matching over 7 bases. Germline V gives CDR1 LGHNT, CDR2 FRNRAP. This CDR3 has 16 residues. The V segment lost 0 bases and the J segment 10 bases; nucleotides outside the gene matches: 12.

This clonotype was picked up many times. The chain is built from TRBV20-1 and TRBJ2-5; TRBD1 matches at 12 bases. Germline CDR1 DFQATT, CDR2 SNEGSKA (reference sequence). The CDR3 totals 17 residues. Trimming removed 3 bases from V and 7 bases from J; junction bases left unmatched: 15. The CDR3 region is CSASSLRDRGHLATQYF. In DNA, the CDR3 is TGCAGTGCTAGCAGCCTCCGGGACAGGGGGCATTTAGCGACCCAGTACTTC.

This clonotype was picked up a small number of times. This chain links TRBV6-6 with TRBJ2-7; 11 bases map to TRBD2. Germline CDR1 MNHNY, CDR2 SVGAGI (reference sequence). V dropped 2 bases and J dropped 5; count of bases not matched to a gene: 5. The CDR3 covers 15 residues. The CDR3 loop is CASSYPTSGMDEQYF. The CDR3 DNA reads TGTGCCAGCAGTTACCCGACTAGCGGGATGGACGAGCAGTACTTC.

J is TRBJ2-5 and V is TRBV29-1; TRBD1 matches at 7 bases. From germline, CDR1 is SQVTM and CDR2 ANQGSEA. With 7 bases clipped from V and 4 bases from J, the junction kept 9 bases outside the gene matches. This CDR3 region has 13 residues. CDR3 residues: CSAGVNRGETQYF. In DNA form, the CDR3 reads TGCAGCGCCGGGGTAAACAGGGGAGAGACCCAGTACTTC.

This clonotype was detected only a few times. V usage is TRBV12-3 or TRBV12-4 and J usage is TRBJ2-7, with 10 bases lining up with TRBD2. With V trimmed by 5 bases and J by 5 bases, 3 bases remained unmatched. The CDR3 consists of 13 residues. The CDR3 loop is CASSPGLANEQYF. The CDR3 DNA reads as TGTGCCAGCAGTCCGGGACTAGCGAACGAGCAGTACTTC.

With regard to this clonotype: Given the absence of the conserved phenylalanine or tryptophan at the CDR3 end, a read error is likely. V gene TRBV30 combines with J gene TRBJ2-1, with TRBD2 as a possible D gene (6 bases). CDR1 GTSNPN and CDR2 SVGIG come from the germline V gene (reference sequence). This CDR3 has 15 residues. V gave up 3 bases and J gave up 2 bases, with 14 bases separating them. CDR3 bases: TGTGCCTGGAGGGGGGGTAGCCTGACCTACAATGAGCAGTTCTTG. Translating it yields CAWRGGSLTYNEQFL.

V is TRBV11-2 and J is TRBJ1-2; D might be TRBD1 (5 bases). Germline CDR1 is SGHAT and CDR2 is FQNNGV. The CDR3 consists of 14 residues. Between the trimmed V and J ends, which lost 1 base and 6 bases, there was a span of 12 bases. The CDR3: CASSLGGQVNGYTF. CDR3 DNA sequence: TGTGCCAGCAGCTTAGGCGGACAAGTTAATGGCTACACCTTC.

This clonotype was detected a few times. The genes are TRBV7-9 and TRBJ2-1; 10 bases are shared with TRBD2. The CDR3 loop spans 15 amino acids. V shed 4 bases, J shed 5 bases, and the junction held 5 bases outside the gene matches. Germline V gives CDR1 SEHNR, CDR2 FQNEAQ (reference sequence). CDR3 DNA: TGTGCCAGCAGCTACCTAGCGGGAGTTCACAATGAGCAGTTCTTC. It yields the protein CASSYLAGVHNEQFF. Using reference TRBV7-9 and TRBJ2-1 for the parts outside the CDR3, the full variable domain is DTGVSQNPRHKITKRGQNVTFRCDPISEHNRLYWYRQTLGQGPEFLTYFQNEAQLEKSRLLSDRFSAERPKGSFSTLEIQRTEQGDSAMYLCASSYLAGVHNEQFFGPGTRLTVL.

Notes on this clonotype: Germline and junction disagree at one end, which may indicate a read error. This rearrangement joins TRBV7-3 to TRBJ2-4; TRBD1 matches 9 bases. The CDR3 spans 12 residues. Germline-derived CDR1 and CDR2 are SGHTA and FQGTGA. The CDR3 region is CASSSTGGAVHF. The CDR3 region has the DNA TGTGCCAGCAGCTCCACAGGGGGCGCGGTGCACTTC. Full variable domain (outside the CDR3, taken from reference TRBV7-3 and TRBJ2-4): GAGVSQTPSNKVTEKGKYVELRCDPISGHTALYWYRQSLGQGPEFLIYFQGTGAADDSGLPNDRFFAVRPEGSVSTLKIQRTERGDSAVYLCASSSTGGAVHFGAGTRLSVL.

The rearrangement uses TRBV20-1 and TRBJ2-7, with D uncertain. CDR3 length: 12 residues. Looked up from germline, CDR1 is DFQATT and CDR2 is SNEGSKA (reference sequence). The V end was cut by 6 bases, the J end by 4 bases, with 13 bases between. The DNA for the CDR3 is TGCAGTGCCCGAAGCCCCTCGTACGAGCAGTACTTC. Translation: CSARSPSYEQYF.

The rearrangement joins TRBV10-3 to TRBJ2-7; TRBD2 matches 9 bases. This CDR3 comprises 15 residues. Unmatched junction bases numbered 6, after V lost 2 bases and J lost 4 bases. CDR1 ENHRY and CDR2 SYGVKD come from the germline V gene. The CDR3 DNA sequence: TGTGCCATCAGTGAGGGACTAGCGAGCGTATACGAGCAGTACTTC. It specifies CAISEGLASVYEQYF.

The V and J genes are TRBV7-2 and TRBJ1-1, with D unclear. The germline V gene has CDR1 SGHTA and CDR2 FQGNSA. The CDR3 contains 16 residues. Trimming took 5 bases from V and 0 from J, leaving 16 bases between them. CDR3 sequence: CASSVTAGSMNTEAFF. The CDR3, as DNA: TGTGCCAGCAGCGTAACGGCCGGATCCATGAACACTGAAGCTTTCTTT. Full variable domain (rest looked up from reference TRBV7-2 and TRBJ1-1): GAGVSQSPSNKVTEKGKDVELRCDPISGHTALYWYRQSLGQGLEFLIYFQGNSAPDKSGLPSDRFSAERTGGSVSTLTIQRTQQEDSAVYLCASSVTAGSMNTEAFFGQGTRLTVV.

The rearrangement uses TRBV4-2 and TRBJ2-1, with D perhaps matching TRBD2 (6 bases). Deletions cut 0 bases from V and 6 bases from J, with 12 bases between. The CDR3 totals 15 residues. From germline, CDR1 is LGHNA and CDR2 YNFKEQ. For the CDR3, the DNA is TGTGCCAGCAGCCAAGAGGTGACTAGGATCAATGAGCAGTTCTTC. As protein: CASSQEVTRINEQFF.

In its sample, this clonotype was seen a few times. The V call is TRBV7-3, the J call TRBJ2-1; tentatively, D is TRBD2 (6 bases). The germline CDR1 and CDR2 sequences are SGHTA and FQGTGA. The CDR3 totals 14 residues. Trimming left V 1 base short and J 6 bases short, with 10 bases between. The CDR3 here is CASSLSGIGNEQFF. The DNA of the CDR3 is TGTGCCAGCAGCTTAAGCGGGATCGGCAATGAGCAGTTCTTC.

This clonotype has just a few counts. The chain uses TRBV20-1 and TRBJ2-1; 9 nucleotides agree with TRBD1. The germline gives CDR1 DFQATT, CDR2 SNEGSKA (reference sequence). Unmatched junction bases numbered 11, after V lost 5 bases and J lost 9 bases. CDR3 size: 14 residues. The CDR3, as DNA: TGCAGTGCTCCTACAGGGGGCGTATTGCGTGAGCAGTTCTTC. The encoded protein is CSAPTGGVLREQFF.

This clonotype was counted only a few times. The chain combines TRBV7-6 with TRBJ1-5; tentative D call: TRBD1 (6 bases). V was shortened by 1 base and J by 3 bases, with 13 bases between the two germline ends. Germline CDR1 and CDR2: SGHVS and FNYEAQ. The CDR3 sequence is 16 residues long. The CDR3 coding sequence is TGTGCCAGCAGCTTAGAGGGGGGGGGAAACAATCAGCCCCAGCATTTT. Protein: CASSLEGGGNNQPQHF.

This clonotype was observed a handful of times. The chain joins TRBV29-1 to TRBJ2-4; TRBD2 aligns across 8 bases. This CDR3 has 13 residues. V trimming: 7 bases; J trimming: 0 bases; junction bases outside the gene matches: 2. CDR1 and CDR2 from the germline V gene are SQVTM and ANQGSEA. The CDR3 is CSAGLAAKNIQYF. In DNA form, the CDR3 reads TGCAGCGCCGGACTAGCAGCCAAAAACATTCAGTACTTC.